Given below is one T cell receptor (beta chain) in context. Its antigen is as yet unknown. The data belong to a study of T cells in tuberculosis. The overall study: A South African cohort included IGRA-negative adolescents, latently infected IGRA-positive adolescents and adults with active tuberculosis. Findings of the study overall: Selection depended on which cryopreserved specimens were available.

J gave up 3 bases and V 2 bases, and 6 bases lay outside the gene matches. Germline lookup yields CDR1 LGHNT and CDR2 FRNRAP. The CDR3 contains 17 residues. Measured with immunoSEQ multiplex PCR; TCRdb has only the in-frame clones, and not every one. The sample shows more than 30,000 clones, approximately 94% of them seen only once. The V and J genes are TRBV12-5 and TRBJ2-2; TRBD2 aligns across 10 bases. The receptor was derived from a donor between 10 and 29 years old with latent tuberculosis or without tuberculosis infection. Some clones in this sample may be carry-over from other donors' samples. Source material: PBMCs. CDR3 loop: CASGLPSGGFDTGELFF. For the CDR3, the DNA is TGTGCTAGTGGTTTGCCTAGCGGGGGTTTCGACACCGGGGAGCTGTTTTTT.